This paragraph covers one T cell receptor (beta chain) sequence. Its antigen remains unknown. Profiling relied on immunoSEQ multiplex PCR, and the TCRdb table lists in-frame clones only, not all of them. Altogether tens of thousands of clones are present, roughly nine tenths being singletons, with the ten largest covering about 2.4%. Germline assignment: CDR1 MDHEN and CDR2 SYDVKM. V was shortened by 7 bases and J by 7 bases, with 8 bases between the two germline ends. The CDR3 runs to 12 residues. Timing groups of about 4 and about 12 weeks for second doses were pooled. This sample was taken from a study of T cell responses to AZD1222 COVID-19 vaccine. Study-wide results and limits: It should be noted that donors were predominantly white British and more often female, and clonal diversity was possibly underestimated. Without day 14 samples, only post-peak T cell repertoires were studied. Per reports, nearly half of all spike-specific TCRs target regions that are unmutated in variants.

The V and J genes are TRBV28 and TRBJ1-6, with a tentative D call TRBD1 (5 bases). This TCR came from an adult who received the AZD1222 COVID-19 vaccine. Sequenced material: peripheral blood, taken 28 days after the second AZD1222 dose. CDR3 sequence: CASTGRNSPLHF. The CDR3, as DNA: TGTGCCAGCACAGGGAGAAATTCACCCCTCCACTTT. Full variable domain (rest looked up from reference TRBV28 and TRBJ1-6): DVKVTQSSRYLVKRTGEKVFLECVQDMDHENMFWYRQDPGLGLRLIYFSYDVKMKEKGDIPEGYSVSREKKERFSLILESASTNQTSMYLCASTGRNSPLHFGNGTRLTVT.